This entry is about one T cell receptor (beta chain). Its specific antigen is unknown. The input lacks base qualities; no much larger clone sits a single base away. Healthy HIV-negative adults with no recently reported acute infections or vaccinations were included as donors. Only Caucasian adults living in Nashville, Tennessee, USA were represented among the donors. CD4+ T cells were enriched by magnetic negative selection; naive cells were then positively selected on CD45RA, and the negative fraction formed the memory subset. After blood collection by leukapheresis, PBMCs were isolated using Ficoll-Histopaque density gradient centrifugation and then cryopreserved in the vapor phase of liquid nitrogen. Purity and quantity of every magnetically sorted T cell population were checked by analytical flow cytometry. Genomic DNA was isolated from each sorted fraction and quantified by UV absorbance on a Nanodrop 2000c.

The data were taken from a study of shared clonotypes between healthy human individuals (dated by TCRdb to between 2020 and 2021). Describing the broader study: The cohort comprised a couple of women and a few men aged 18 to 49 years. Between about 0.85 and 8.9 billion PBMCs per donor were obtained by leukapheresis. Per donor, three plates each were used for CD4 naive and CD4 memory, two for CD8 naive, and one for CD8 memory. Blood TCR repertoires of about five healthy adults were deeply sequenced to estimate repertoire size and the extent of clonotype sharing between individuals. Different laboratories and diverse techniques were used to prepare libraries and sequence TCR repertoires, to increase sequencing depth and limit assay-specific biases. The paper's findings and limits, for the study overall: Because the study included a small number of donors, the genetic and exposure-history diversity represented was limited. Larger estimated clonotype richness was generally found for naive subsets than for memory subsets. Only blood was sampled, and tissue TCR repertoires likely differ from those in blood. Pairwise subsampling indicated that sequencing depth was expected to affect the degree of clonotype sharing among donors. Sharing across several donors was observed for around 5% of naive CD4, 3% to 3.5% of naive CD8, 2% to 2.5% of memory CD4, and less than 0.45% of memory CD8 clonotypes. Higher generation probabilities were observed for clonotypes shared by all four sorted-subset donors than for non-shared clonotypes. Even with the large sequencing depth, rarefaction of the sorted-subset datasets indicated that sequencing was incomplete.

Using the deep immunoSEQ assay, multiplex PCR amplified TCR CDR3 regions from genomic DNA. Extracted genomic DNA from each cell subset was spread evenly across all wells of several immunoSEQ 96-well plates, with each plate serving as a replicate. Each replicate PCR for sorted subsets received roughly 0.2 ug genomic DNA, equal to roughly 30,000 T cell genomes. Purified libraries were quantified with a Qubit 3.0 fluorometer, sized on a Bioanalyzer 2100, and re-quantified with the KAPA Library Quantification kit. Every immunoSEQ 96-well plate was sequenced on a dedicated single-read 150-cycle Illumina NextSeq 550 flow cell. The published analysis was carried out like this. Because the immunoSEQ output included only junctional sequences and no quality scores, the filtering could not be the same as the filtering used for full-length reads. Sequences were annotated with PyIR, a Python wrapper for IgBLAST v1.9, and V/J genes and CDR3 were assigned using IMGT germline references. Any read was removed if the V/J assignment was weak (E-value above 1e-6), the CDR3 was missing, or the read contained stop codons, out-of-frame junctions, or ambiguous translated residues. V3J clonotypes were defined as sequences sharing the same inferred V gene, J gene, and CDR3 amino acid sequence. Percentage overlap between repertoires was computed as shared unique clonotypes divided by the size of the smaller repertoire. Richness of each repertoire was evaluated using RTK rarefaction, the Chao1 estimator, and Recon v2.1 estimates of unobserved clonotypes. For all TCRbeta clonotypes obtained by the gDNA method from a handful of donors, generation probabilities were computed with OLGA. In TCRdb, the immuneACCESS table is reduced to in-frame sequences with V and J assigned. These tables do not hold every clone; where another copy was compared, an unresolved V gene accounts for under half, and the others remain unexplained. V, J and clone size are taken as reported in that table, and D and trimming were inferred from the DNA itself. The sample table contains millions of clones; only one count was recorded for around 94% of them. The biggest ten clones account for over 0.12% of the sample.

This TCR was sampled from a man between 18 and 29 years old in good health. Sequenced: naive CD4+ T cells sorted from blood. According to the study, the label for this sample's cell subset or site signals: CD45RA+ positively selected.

The CDR3 amino acid sequence is: CASRGKMGGTGELFF. The DNA sequence is TGCGCCAGCAGAGGAAAAATGGGGGGGACCGGGGAGCTGTTTTTT. The rearrangement joined TRBV23-1 to TRBJ2-2; 7 central nucleotides agree with TRBD2. TRBV23-1 is given ORF status, its function remaining uncertain. Ends trimmed: V by 6 bases, J by 5 bases; bases unmatched to a gene: 9. The CDR3 holds 15 amino acids from the cysteine to the phenylalanine. This entry keeps only the CDR3 DNA: 45 bases, framed from base 1.